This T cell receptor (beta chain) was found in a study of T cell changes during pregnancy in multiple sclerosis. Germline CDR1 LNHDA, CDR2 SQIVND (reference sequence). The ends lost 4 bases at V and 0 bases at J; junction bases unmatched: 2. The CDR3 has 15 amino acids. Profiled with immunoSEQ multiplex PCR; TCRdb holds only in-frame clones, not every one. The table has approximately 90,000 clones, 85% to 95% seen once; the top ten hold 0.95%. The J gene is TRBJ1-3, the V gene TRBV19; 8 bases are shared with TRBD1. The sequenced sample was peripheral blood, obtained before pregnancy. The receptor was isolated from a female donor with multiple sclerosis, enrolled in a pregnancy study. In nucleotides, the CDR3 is TGTGCCAGTAGTAATACAGGGGGCTCTGGAAACACCATATATTTT. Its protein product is CASSNTGGSGNTIYF.